One and the same sample provided the 10 T cell receptor beta chains below, sequenced in a study of cytomegalovirus exposure and HLA in healthy donors. The PCR ran on 60 Vbeta and 13 Jbeta primers. TCRdb's copy holds only in-frame clones and misses some; the assay was immunoSEQ multiplex PCR. The sample lists more than 90,000 clones, approximately 76% seen once, with roughly 2% in the top ten. The sequenced sample consisted of PBMCs. Receptors originate from a man in his forties or fifties in good health and CMV-seronegative.

This chain's CDR3 is CASSLASGYEQFF. Written as DNA, the CDR3 is TGTGCCAGCAGCTTAGCCAGCGGTTATGAGCAGTTCTTC. The chain combines TRBV7-2 with TRBJ2-1, with a weak D call TRBD2 (5 bases). From germline, CDR1 is SGHTA and CDR2 FQGNSA. The CDR3 spans 13 residues. Trimming stripped 0 bases from V and 8 bases from J, with 8 bases between.

In its sample, this clone was seen a few times. The V call is TRBV5-1, the J call TRBJ1-1; maybe TRBD1 (5 bases). V was clipped by 0 bases and J by 4 bases, with 13 bases between them. Germline V gene data show CDR1 as SGHRS and CDR2 as YFSETQ. There are 15 residues in the CDR3. CDR3 protein: CASSLAFQGGTEAFF. CDR3 nucleotide sequence: TGCGCCAGCAGCTTGGCGTTTCAGGGCGGCACTGAAGCTTTCTTT. Together with reference TRBV5-1 and TRBJ1-1, the CDR3 gives the full variable domain: KAGVTQTPRYLIKTRGQQVTLSCSPISGHRSVSWYQQTPGQGLQFLFEYFSETQRNKGNFPGRFSGRQFSNSRSEMNVSTLELGDSALYLCASSLAFQGGTEAFFGQGTRLTVV.

The chain joins TRBV4-1 to TRBJ2-1, with a weak D call TRBD2 (5 bases). The CDR3 covers 16 residues. Trimming removed 1 base at V and 0 bases at J, with 10 bases between. In germline, CDR1 is MGHRA, CDR2 YSYEKL. The CDR3 reads CASSQVVGSSYNEQFF. CDR3 nucleotides: TGCGCCAGCAGCCAAGTAGTGGGGAGCTCCTACAATGAGCAGTTCTTC.

The chain combines TRBV7-2 with TRBJ2-1, with 10 bases aligning to TRBD2. The length of the CDR3 is 15 residues. V shed 2 bases, J shed 4 bases, and the junction held 2 bases outside the gene matches. CDR1 is SGHTA and CDR2 is FQGNSA in the germline V gene. CDR3 sequence: CASSLSGGGYNEQFF. The CDR3 nucleotides read TGTGCCAGCAGCTTAAGCGGGGGGGGTTACAATGAGCAGTTCTTC.

This clone occurred once. The chain employs TRBV7-9 and TRBJ2-3; D may be TRBD2 (6 bases). Looked up from germline, CDR1 is SEHNR and CDR2 is FQNEAQ (reference sequence). V was cut by 3 bases and J by 0 bases, with 16 bases left in between. The CDR3 is made up of 17 amino acids. The CDR3 coding sequence is TGTGCCAGCAGCTTGGGGTTGCGGGGCCCTAGCACAGATACGCAGTATTTT. Encoded protein: CASSLGLRGPSTDTQYF.

The chain joins TRBV6-1 to TRBJ2-2; D call uncertain. Germline CDR1 and CDR2: MNHNS and SASEGT. V gave up 4 bases and J gave up 0 bases, with 9 bases separating them. The CDR3 has 15 amino acids. The CDR3 nucleotides are TGTGCCAGCAGTGTTAGCCGTACGAACACCGGGGAGCTGTTTTTT. Translated, it gives CASSVSRTNTGELFF.

This clone was seen a few times. V is TRBV19 and J is TRBJ1-5, with D perhaps TRBD1 (6 bases). Germline values: CDR1 LNHDA, CDR2 SQIVND (reference sequence). This CDR3 has 15 residues. Trimming took off 6 bases at V and 2 bases at J, with 14 bases between the two ends. The CDR3 loop is CASSSGDTGNQPQHF. As DNA, the CDR3 is TGTGCCAGTAGCTCAGGGGATACGGGCAATCAGCCCCAGCATTTT. The full variable domain, completed using reference TRBV19 and TRBJ1-5, is DGGITQSPKYLFRKEGQNVTLSCEQNLNHDAMYWYRQDPGQGLRLIYYSQIVNDFQKGDIAEGYSVSREKKESFPLTVTSAQKNPTAFYLCASSSGDTGNQPQHFGDGTRLSIL.

The chain employs TRBV5-4 and TRBJ2-5, with a possible D match to TRBD2 (6 bases). The last part of the DNA fits TRBJ2-7 better; the J call may be wrong. The CDR3 loop spans 17 amino acids. CDR1 is SGHNT, CDR2 YYREEE, per germline (reference sequence). CDR3 in DNA: TGTGCCAGCAGCCCTGGGGTTGGCGGGACCTTAAACTACGAGCAGTACTTC. The encoded protein is CASSPGVGGTLNYEQYF.

The CDR3 spells CASALRGGTDTQYF. DNA for the CDR3: TGTGCCAGCGCCTTACGAGGCGGCACAGATACGCAGTATTTT. The chain couples TRBV28 to TRBJ2-3; D is undetermined. Germline CDR1 and CDR2: MDHEN and SYDVKM. The CDR3 is made up of 14 amino acids. Between the trimmed V and J ends, which lost 8 bases and 1 base, there was a span of 13 bases. Full variable domain (remainder filled in from reference TRBV28 and TRBJ2-3): DVKVTQSSRYLVKRTGEKVFLECVQDMDHENMFWYRQDPGLGLRLIYFSYDVKMKEKGDIPEGYSVSREKKERFSLILESASTNQTSMYLCASALRGGTDTQYFGPGTRLTVL.

The table lists this clone with a count of one. This sequence joins TRBV18 and TRBJ2-1, with 8 bases lining up with TRBD1. Germline V gene lookup returns CDR1 KGHSH and CDR2 LQKENI. Trimming cost V 4 bases and J 15 bases; bases outside gene matches: 11. CDR3 length equals 13 residues. The CDR3 reads CASSLGRQGSMFF. As DNA, the CDR3 is TGTGCCAGCTCACTTGGAAGACAGGGGTCCATGTTCTTC.